This T cell receptor beta chain was captured in a study of blood T cell repertoires in COVID-19. Across the study: The origin of the acute and convalescent COVID-19 samples was the United States, Italy and Spain. Sources were T cells, B-cell-depleted T cells, or PBMCs; the material itself was cDNA or gDNA.

Authors' processing steps: Reference gene primer amplification gave estimated nucleated cell counts. Sequencing was performed with immunoSEQ multiplex PCR; in TCRdb, only in-frame clones are kept and a portion is missing. That table supplies the V and J calls and clone size; D and trimming were determined from the DNA. Of some 80,000 clones listed, around 90% are singletons. V was clipped by 5 bases and J by 1 base, with 18 bases between them. This CDR3 is 16 amino acids long. Germline V lookup: CDR1 SGHRS, CDR2 YFSETQ. This chain uses TRBV5-1 with TRBJ2-5; no clear D. Sequencing used peripheral blood. The TCR comes from a human donor in a cohort sampled during active COVID-19. CDR3 DNA sequence: TGCGCCAGCAGTCTTACGGTGGGCAGGCCCCAAGAGACCCAGTACTTC. Translated, it gives CASSLTVGRPQETQYF.